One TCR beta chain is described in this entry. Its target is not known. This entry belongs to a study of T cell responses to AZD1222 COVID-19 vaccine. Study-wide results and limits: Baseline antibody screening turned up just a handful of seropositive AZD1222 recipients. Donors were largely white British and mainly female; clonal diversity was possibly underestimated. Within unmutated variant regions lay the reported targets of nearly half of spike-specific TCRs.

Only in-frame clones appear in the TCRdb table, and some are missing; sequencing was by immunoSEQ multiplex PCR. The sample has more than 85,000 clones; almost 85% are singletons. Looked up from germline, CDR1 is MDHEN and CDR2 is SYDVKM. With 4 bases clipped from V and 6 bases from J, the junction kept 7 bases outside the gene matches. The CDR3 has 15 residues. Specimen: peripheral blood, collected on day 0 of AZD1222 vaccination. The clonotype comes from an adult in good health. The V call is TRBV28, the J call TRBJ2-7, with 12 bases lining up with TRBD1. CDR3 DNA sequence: TGTGCCAGCAGTTCCTCCGGGACAGGGGGCAGCGAGCAGTACTTC. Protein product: CASSSSGTGGSEQYF.